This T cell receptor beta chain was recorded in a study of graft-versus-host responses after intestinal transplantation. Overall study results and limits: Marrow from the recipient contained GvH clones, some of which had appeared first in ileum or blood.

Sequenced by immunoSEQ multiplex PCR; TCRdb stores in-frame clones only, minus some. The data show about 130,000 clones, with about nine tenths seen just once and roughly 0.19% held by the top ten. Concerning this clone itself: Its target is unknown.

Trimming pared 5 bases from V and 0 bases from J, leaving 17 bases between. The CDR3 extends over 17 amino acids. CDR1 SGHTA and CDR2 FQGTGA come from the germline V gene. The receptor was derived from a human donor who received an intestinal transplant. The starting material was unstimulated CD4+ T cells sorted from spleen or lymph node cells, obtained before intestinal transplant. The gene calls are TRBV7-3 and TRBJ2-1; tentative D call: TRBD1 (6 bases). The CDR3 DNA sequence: TGTGCCAGCAGCCCTAGAGGGGGTGTTGACTCCTACAATGAGCAGTTCTTC. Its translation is CASSPRGGVDSYNEQFF.